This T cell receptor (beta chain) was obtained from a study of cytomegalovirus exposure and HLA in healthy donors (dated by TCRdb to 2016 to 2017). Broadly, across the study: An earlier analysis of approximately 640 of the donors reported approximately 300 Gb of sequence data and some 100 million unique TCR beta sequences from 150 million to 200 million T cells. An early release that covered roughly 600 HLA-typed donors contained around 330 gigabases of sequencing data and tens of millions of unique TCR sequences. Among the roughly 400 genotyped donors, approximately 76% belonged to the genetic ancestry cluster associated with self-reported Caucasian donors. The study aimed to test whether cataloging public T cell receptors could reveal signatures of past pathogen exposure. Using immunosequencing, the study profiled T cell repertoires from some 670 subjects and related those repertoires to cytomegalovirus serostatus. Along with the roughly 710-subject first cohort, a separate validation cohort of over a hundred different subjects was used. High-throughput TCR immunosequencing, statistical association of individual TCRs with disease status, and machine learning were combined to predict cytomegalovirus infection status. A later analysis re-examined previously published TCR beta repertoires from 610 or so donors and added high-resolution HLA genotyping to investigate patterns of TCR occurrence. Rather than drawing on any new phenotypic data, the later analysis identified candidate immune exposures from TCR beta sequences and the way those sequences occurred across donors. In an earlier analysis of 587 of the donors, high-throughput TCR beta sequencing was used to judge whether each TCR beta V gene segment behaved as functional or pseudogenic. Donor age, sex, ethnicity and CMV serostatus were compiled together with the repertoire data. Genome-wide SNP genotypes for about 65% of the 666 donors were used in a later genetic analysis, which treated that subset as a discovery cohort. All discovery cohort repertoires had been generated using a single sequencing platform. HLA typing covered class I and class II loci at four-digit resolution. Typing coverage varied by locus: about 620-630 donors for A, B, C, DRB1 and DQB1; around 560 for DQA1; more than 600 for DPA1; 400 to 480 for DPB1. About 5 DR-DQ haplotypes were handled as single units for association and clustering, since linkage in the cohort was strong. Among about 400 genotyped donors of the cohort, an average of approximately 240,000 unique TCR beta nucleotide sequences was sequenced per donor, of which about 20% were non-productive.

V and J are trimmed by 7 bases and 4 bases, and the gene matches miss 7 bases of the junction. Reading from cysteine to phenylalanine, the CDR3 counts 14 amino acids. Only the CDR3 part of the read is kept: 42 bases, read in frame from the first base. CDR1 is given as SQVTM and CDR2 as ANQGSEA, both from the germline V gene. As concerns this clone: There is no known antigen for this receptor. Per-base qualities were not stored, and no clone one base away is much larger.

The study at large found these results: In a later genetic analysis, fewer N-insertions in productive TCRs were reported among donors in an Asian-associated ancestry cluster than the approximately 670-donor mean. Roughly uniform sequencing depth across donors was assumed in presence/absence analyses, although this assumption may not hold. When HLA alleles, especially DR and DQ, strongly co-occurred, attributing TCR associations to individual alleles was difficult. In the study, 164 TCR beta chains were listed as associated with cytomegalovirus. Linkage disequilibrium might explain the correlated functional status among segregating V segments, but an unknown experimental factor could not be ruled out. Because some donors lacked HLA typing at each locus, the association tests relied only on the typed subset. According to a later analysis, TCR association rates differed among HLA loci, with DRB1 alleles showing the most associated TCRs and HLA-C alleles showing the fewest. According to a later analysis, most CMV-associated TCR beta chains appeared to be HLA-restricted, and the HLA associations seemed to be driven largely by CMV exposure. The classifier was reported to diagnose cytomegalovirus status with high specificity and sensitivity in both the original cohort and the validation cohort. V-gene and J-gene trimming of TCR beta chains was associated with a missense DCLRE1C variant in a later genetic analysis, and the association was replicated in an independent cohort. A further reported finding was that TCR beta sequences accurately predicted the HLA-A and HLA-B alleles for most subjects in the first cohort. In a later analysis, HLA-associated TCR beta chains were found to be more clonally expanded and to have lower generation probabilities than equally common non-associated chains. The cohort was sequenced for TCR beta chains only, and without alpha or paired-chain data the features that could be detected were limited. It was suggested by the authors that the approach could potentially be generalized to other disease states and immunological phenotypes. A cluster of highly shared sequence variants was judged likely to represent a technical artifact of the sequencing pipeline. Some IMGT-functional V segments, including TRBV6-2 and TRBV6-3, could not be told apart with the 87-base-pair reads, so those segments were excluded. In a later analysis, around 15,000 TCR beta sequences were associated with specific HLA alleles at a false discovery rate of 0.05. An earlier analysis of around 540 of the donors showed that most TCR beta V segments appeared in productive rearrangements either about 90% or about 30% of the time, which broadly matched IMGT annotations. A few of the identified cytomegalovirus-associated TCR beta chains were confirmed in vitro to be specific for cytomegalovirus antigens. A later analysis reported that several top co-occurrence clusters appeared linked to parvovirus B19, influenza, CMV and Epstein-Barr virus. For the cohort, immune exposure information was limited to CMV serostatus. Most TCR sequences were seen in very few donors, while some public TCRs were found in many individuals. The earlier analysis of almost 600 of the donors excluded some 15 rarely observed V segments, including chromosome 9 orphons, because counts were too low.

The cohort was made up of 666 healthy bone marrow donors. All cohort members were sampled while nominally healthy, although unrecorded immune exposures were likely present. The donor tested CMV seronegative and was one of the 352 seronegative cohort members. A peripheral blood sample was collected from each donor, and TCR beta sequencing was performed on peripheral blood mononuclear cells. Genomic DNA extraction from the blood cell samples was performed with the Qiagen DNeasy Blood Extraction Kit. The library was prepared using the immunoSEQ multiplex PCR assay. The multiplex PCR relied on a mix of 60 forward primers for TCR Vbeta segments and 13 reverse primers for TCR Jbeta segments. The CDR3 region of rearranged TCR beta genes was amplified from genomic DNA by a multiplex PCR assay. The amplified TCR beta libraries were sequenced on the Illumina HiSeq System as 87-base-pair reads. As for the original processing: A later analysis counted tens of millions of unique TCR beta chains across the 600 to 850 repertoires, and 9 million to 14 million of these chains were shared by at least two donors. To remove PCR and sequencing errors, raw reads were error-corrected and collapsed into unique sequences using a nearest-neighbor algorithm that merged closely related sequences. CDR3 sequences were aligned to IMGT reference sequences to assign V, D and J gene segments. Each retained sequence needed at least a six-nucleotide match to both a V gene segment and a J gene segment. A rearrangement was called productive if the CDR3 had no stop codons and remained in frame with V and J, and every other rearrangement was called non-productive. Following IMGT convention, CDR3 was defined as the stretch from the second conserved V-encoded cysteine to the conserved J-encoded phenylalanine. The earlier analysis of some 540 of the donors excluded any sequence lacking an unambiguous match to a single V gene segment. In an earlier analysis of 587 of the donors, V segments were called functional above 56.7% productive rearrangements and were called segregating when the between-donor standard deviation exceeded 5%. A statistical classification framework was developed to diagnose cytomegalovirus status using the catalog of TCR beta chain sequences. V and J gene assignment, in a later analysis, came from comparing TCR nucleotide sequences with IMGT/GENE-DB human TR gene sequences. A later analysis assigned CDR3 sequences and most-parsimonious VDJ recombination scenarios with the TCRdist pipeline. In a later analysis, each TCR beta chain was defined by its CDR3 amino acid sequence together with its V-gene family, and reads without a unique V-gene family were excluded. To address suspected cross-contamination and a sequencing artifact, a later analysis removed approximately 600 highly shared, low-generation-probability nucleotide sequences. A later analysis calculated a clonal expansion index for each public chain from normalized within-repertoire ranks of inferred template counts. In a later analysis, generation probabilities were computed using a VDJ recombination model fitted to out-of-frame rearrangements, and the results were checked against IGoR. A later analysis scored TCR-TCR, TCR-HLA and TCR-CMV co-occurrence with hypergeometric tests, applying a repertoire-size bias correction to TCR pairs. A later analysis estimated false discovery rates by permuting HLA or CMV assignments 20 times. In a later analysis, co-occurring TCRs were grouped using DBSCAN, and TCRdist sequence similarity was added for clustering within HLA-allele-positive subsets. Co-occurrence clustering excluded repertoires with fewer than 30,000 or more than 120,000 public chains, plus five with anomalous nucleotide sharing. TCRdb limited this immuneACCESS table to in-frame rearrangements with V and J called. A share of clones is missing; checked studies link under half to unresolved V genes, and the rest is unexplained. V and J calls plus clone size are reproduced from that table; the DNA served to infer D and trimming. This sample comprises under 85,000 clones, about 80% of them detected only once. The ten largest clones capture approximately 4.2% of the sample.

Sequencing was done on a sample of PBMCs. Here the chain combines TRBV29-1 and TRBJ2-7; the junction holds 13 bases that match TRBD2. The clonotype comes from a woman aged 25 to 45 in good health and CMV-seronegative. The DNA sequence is TGCAGCGCTCAGGGGACTAGCGGGACTTACGAGCAGTACTTC. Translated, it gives CSAQGTSGTYEQYF.